This is a list of T cell receptor beta chains from one sample in a study of blood T cells in healthy people across ages. TCRdb re-called the 5' RACE reads with MiXCR, one entry per CDR3 protein. This table holds hundreds of thousands of distinct CDR3 sequences, more than 40% found once. Material for sequencing was blood. Receptors were obtained from a man aged 55 to 70 in good health. Both conserved end residues are part of each CDR3. Each record gives: J gene, clone size, V gene, D gene, CDR3 length, CDR3 protein, CDR3 DNA. The D gene is left open where the match is weak. Clone size is given for some rows only: seen once, a few or many times, or a class if the clone is expanded.

>TRBJ2-5|.|TRBV20-1|TRBD2|13
CSSEAGVQETQYF
TGCAGTTCGGAGGCGGGGGTACAAGAGACCCAGTACTTC
>TRBJ1-2|.|TRBV30|.|13
CAWSVGSGYGYTF
TGTGCCTGGAGTGTCGGGTCAGGCTATGGCTACACCTTC
>TRBJ1-2|few|TRBV20-1|TRBD1|16
CSARDHGQGGQYGYTF
TGCAGTGCTAGAGATCATGGACAGGGCGGCCAATATGGCTACACCTTC
>TRBJ1-6|.|TRBV11-2|.|17
CASSSSPVSGSPSPLHF
TGTGCCAGCAGCTCTAGCCCCGTTTCAGGGAGTCCTTCACCCCTCCACTTT
>TRBJ2-1|many|TRBV7-2|.|15
CASSLEAGPYNEQFF
TGTGCCAGCAGCTTAGAGGCAGGGCCGTACAATGAGCAGTTCTTC
>TRBJ1-1|.|TRBV12-3/TRBV12-4|TRBD1|15
CASIPYGTGNTEAFF
TGTGCCAGCATACCTTATGGGACAGGTAACACTGAAGCTTTCTTT
>TRBJ1-5|few|TRBV7-2|.|15
CASSTDTWVNQPQHF
TGTGCCAGCAGCACGGACACTTGGGTCAATCAGCCCCAGCATTTT
>TRBJ2-6|.|TRBV30|.|15
CAWSLGNSGANVLTF
TGTGCCTGGAGTTTAGGGAACTCTGGGGCCAACGTCCTGACTTTC
>TRBJ2-4|few|TRBV20-1|TRBD1|15
CSANNRGEAKNIQYF
TGCAGTGCTAACAACAGGGGCGAAGCCAAAAACATTCAGTACTTC
>TRBJ2-7|.|TRBV20-1|.|13
CSAANPHSYGQYF
TGCAGTGCAGCGAACCCGCACTCCTACGGGCAGTACTTC
>TRBJ1-1|.|TRBV10-3|.|15
CAISDNGRENTEAFF
TGTGCCATCAGTGATAACGGACGAGAGAACACTGAAGCTTTCTTT
>TRBJ2-7|.|TRBV4-2|.|14
CASSQGVWAYEQYF
TGTGCCAGCAGCCAAGGGGTCTGGGCCTACGAGCAGTACTTC
>TRBJ2-7|.|TRBV20-1|TRBD2|15
CSARVTSGGAYEQYF
TGCAGTGCTAGAGTTACTAGCGGGGGGGCCTACGAGCAGTACTTC
>TRBJ2-5|.|TRBV11-2|.|14
CASSYAGHQETQYF
TGTGCCAGCAGCTATGCCGGCCATCAAGAGACCCAGTACTTC
>TRBJ2-3|.|TRBV12-3/TRBV12-4|.|15
CASSRLGLALDTQYF
TGTGCCAGCAGCCGCCTCGGACTGGCTCTTGATACGCAGTATTTT
>TRBJ2-7|.|TRBV29-1|TRBD1|13
CSAAQTGGTEQYF
TGCAGCGCGGCACAGACAGGGGGCACCGAGCAGTACTTC